The rows below give T cell receptor beta chains drawn from one sample of a study of shared T cell receptors in the human thymus. The method was immunoSEQ multiplex PCR; TCRdb's version includes in-frame clones alone and lacks a portion of them. Found here are a few hundred thousand clones, approximately 95% of them singletons; the top ten hold roughly 0.02%. Sequencing was carried out using thymocytes. The source of these receptors is a human donor. Each CDR3 is given with its conserved first and last residue.

CDR3 protein: CASSLAFRTAHNEQFF; V gene: TRBV7-7
CDR3 protein: CASSLAGSVGEQYF; V gene: TRBV27
CDR3 protein: CASSLSWQQDSGTTYEQYF; V gene: TRBV27
CDR3 protein: CASRTSGTSTYEQYF; V gene: TRBV27
CDR3 protein: CASSRTGDSNQPQHF; V gene: TRBV6-1
CDR3 protein: CASSIGGSNQPQHF; V gene: TRBV19
CDR3 protein: CASSGRQDPGIEGYTF; V gene: TRBV6-1
CDR3 protein: CASSATSRINTEAFF; V gene: TRBV6-1
CDR3 protein: CASRWRSYEQYF; V gene: TRBV28
CDR3 protein: CASSLDTSGSGETQYF; V gene: TRBV5-1
CDR3 protein: CSVGRTPDEQYF; V gene: TRBV29-1
CDR3 protein: CTSSATAYEQYF; V gene: TRBV27
CDR3 protein: CAISESLALEQFF; V gene: TRBV10-3
CDR3 protein: CATADRNNEQFF; V gene: TRBV10-3
CDR3 protein: CATSRDLSGNFHEQYF; V gene: TRBV15
CDR3 protein: CASSLNQRAPPDTQYF; V gene: TRBV11-3
CDR3 protein: CASSPGQGAREEQFF; V gene: TRBV18
CDR3 protein: CASSVADKSNYGYTF; V gene: TRBV9
CDR3 protein: CASSLRRCTSNQPQHF; V gene: TRBV28
CDR3 protein: CASSSKLRTGATNYGYTF; V gene: TRBV5-4
CDR3 protein: CASSSGRGKGNQPQHF; V gene: TRBV7-8
CDR3 protein: CASSPELSGRADEQFF; V gene: TRBV18
CDR3 protein: CSVEDRGQPQHF; V gene: TRBV29-1
CDR3 protein: CASSYRPGTGGYEQYF; V gene: TRBV6-6
CDR3 protein: CASKHREAHGYTF; V gene: TRBV2
CDR3 protein: CASSLPQIAGGPNEQFF; V gene: TRBV5-1
CDR3 protein: CASSFGQGSDEQYF; V gene: TRBV5-5
CDR3 protein: CASSLDGARRAFF; V gene: TRBV5-6
CDR3 protein: CAISIDRVIETQYF; V gene: TRBV10-3
CDR3 protein: CASGTGVGNTIYF; V gene: TRBV27
CDR3 protein: CASSPGLQLIPANTGELFF; V gene: TRBV14
CDR3 protein: CASRRGGRDGYTF; V gene: TRBV7-9
CDR3 protein: CASSQDALRGTQYF; V gene: TRBV4-1
CDR3 protein: CASSPEGRAAVASGGVYEQYF; V gene: TRBV4-3
CDR3 protein: CASSAIEGVRGQPQHF; V gene: TRBV5-5
CDR3 protein: CAISEEVAIGAFF; V gene: TRBV10-3
CDR3 protein: CASSQGCGKRCGELFF; V gene: TRBV4-1
CDR3 protein: CAQAGAFGNEQFF; V gene: TRBV30
CDR3 protein: CASSFRGPYEQYF; V gene: TRBV5-1
CDR3 protein: CASLRCPRGEQYF; V gene: TRBV6-4
CDR3 protein: CASRNREPSYNEQFF; V gene: TRBV2
CDR3 protein: CASMGGPDEQYF; V gene: TRBV19
CDR3 protein: CASSTYRALGTEAFF; V gene: TRBV5-4
CDR3 protein: CASSLWRDSAYGYTF; V gene: TRBV7-7
CDR3 protein: CASSIAPPRWEREGRGAKNIQYF; V gene: TRBV19
CDR3 protein: CASGHRYEQYF; V gene: TRBV27
CDR3 protein: CATSLAGGRGTDTQYF; V gene: TRBV15
CDR3 protein: CASSGTLGYEQYF; V gene: TRBV6-5
CDR3 protein: CASSQDRVARVTNTQYF; V gene: TRBV4-1
CDR3 protein: CASSQDLRLAGLTGELFF; V gene: TRBV4-3
CDR3 protein: CAWSVQGRAEAFF; V gene: TRBV30
CDR3 protein: CASSIGVAGTGETQYF; V gene: TRBV19
CDR3 protein: CASSLTGRLTSGANVLTF; V gene: TRBV28
CDR3 protein: CATSREGSARLYNEQFF; V gene: TRBV15